The T cell receptor beta chain described here comes from a study of response to subunit inactivated influenza vaccine. Study-level points and caveats: New T cells are recruited in small numbers by each seasonal influenza vaccination, according to the authors' suggestion.

The CDR3 is made up of 16 amino acids. Deletions cut 1 base from V and 1 base from J, with 11 bases between. A few counts support this clonotype. Antigen: not known. TCRdb reprocessed the RT-PCR reads with MiXCR, giving one entry per CDR3 protein. Counted here are 500,000 or so distinct CDR3 sequences, more than 15% occurring once; the ten biggest clones make up 3%. This TCR derives from a man aged 45 to 75 who received an inactivated influenza vaccine. The J gene is TRBJ1-5, the V gene TRBV12-3 or TRBV12-4, with D unclear. The input for sequencing was CD4+ T cells sorted from PBMCs, taken around 25 months after vaccination. This CDR3 is CASSLGVFRSNQPQHF. For the CDR3, the DNA is TGTGCCAGCAGTTTAGGTGTTTTTAGAAGCAATCAGCCCCAGCATTTT.